This T cell receptor beta chain comes out of a study of blood T cell repertoires in COVID-19. Overall study: Whether acute or convalescent, the COVID-19 samples came from the United States, Italy and Spain. In each case, the material was cDNA or gDNA derived from T cells, B-cell-depleted T cells, or PBMCs.

Losses at the gene ends were 2 bases for V and 4 bases for J; bases not matched to a gene: 2. The CDR3 loop spans 14 amino acids. The germline V gene has CDR1 LGHNA and CDR2 YNFKEQ. Some clones are missing from TCRdb's copy, which holds only in-frame ones; the method was immunoSEQ multiplex PCR. The sample holds some 35,000 clones, approximately 80% seen once. This clone was found a few times. The sample was peripheral blood. The rearrangement uses TRBV4-2 and TRBJ2-7, with TRBD1 matching 10 bases. The source is a man aged 80 or over with acute or convalescent COVID-19. For the CDR3, the DNA is TGTGCCAGCAGCCAACCGGGACAGGGGTACGAGCAGTACTTC. Amino acids: CASSQPGQGYEQYF.